The T cell receptor (beta chain) under discussion was sequenced for a study of shared clonotypes between healthy human individuals. The wider study: There were three CD4 naive, three CD4 memory, two CD8 naive and one CD8 memory plates per donor. Study-wide results and limits: In contrast to clonotypes shared by all four donors, non-shared clonotypes had lower generation probabilities.

Study processing details: Junction-only immunoSEQ data arrived without quality scores, meaning filtering differed. Assay used: immunoSEQ multiplex PCR; TCRdb lists only in-frame clones, some missing. Clone size and the V and J calls come from that table; the DNA yielded D and trimming. The sample contains nearly 1,000,000 clones, around three quarters of which appear only once. For this clone: Its specificity is not known.

Trimming pared 0 bases from V and 4 bases from J, leaving 15 bases between. CDR1 is SGHAT and CDR2 is FQNNGV in the germline V gene. The CDR3 length is 16 residues. The sequenced sample was memory CD4+ T cells sorted from blood. Subset reported: CD45RA-negative fraction. This chain links TRBV11-2 with TRBJ2-5, with D possibly being TRBD2 (6 bases). The sequence was collected from a man aged 18 to 30 in good health. CDR3 loop: CASSLDLAGSSETQYF. The CDR3 DNA follows: TGTGCCAGCAGCTTAGATCTTGCGGGAAGTTCAGAGACCCAGTACTTC.